This T cell receptor beta chain was recovered during a study of somatic mutations in cytotoxic T cells in rheumatoid arthritis. About this clone itself: The antigen is not known.

This table comes from immunoSEQ multiplex PCR, and its TCRdb copy is limited to in-frame clones, with some not included. The sample consists of over 15,000 clones, about three quarters of them appearing once. Study-wide findings and caveats: Measurement of CD8+ T-cell clonality revealed no significant difference between rheumatoid arthritis patients and age-matched healthy controls.

Germline V gives CDR1 SGHKS, CDR2 YYEKEE (reference sequence). The CDR3 runs to 15 residues. Trimming cost V 0 bases and J 4 bases; bases outside gene matches: 6. The chain has TRBV5-5 and TRBJ2-7; 8 bases are a match to TRBD1. The sequenced sample consisted of CD8+ T cells sorted from blood. This clonotype was obtained from an adult with rheumatoid arthritis. CDR3 amino acids: CASSLAGTGEYEQYF. The CDR3, as DNA: TGTGCCAGCAGCTTGGCGGGGACAGGAGAATACGAGCAGTACTTC.